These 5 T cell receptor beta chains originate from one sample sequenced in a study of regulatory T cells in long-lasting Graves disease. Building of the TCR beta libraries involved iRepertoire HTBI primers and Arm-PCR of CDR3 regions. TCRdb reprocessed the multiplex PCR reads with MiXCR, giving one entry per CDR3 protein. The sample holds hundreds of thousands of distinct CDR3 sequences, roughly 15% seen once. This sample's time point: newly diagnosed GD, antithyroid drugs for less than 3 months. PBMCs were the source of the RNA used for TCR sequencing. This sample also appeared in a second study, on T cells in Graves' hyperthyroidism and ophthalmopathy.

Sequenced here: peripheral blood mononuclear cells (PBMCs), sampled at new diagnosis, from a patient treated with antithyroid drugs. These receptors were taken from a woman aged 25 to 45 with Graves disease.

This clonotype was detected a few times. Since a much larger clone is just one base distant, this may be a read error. The DNA of the CDR3 is TGTGCCAGCAGCCAACAGAATCAGCCCCAGCATTTT. This translates into CASSQQNQPQHF. V is TRBV3-1 and J is TRBJ1-5; the D is unclear. Germline assignment: CDR1 LGHDT and CDR2 YNNKEL (reference sequence). The V end lost 2 bases, the J end lost 4 bases, and 3 bases lay between the germline ends. The CDR3 loop spans 12 amino acids.

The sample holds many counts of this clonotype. This CDR3 is CAISPDRGSYEQYF. The DNA for the CDR3 is TGTGCCATCAGCCCCGACAGGGGATCCTACGAGCAGTACTTC. The chain recombines TRBV10-3 with TRBJ2-7; 8 nucleotides match TRBD1. Germline V lookup: CDR1 ENHRY, CDR2 SYGVKD. The CDR3 has 14 amino acids. Losses at the gene ends were 6 bases for V and 1 base for J; bases not matched to a gene: 5.

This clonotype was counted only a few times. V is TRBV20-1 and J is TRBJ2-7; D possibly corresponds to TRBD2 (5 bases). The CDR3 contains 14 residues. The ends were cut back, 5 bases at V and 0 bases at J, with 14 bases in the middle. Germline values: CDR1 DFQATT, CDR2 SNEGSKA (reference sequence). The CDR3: CSARPEAYSYEQYF. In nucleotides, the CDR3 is TGCAGTGCTCGACCGGAGGCTTACTCCTACGAGCAGTACTTC.

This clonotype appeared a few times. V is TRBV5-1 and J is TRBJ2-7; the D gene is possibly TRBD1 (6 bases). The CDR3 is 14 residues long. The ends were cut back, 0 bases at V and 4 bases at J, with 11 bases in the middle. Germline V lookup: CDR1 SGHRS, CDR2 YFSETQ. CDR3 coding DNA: TGCGCCAGCAGCTTGGACCAAGGGGGATACGAGCAGTACTTC. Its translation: CASSLDQGGYEQYF.

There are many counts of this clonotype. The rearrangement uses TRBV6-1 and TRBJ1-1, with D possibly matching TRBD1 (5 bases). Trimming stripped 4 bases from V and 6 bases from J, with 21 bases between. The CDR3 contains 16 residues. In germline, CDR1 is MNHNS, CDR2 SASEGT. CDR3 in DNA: TGTGCCAGCAGTGTCACCCCCCCCACCACAGGTGCTGAAGCTTTCTTT. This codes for CASSVTPPTTGAEAFF.